Presented here are 14 T cell receptor beta chains from one specimen sequenced in a study of blood T cell repertoires in COVID-19 (dated by TCRdb to about 2020). Library preparation employed the immunoSEQ multiplex PCR assay. TCRdb carries this immuneACCESS record with in-frame sequences only. Its versions omit some clonotypes, under half of them owing to an unresolved V gene in the studies checked, with the rest unexplained. The sample has a few hundred thousand clones on record, roughly 86% of them singletons. The leading ten clones occupy roughly 8% of the sample. Source material: peripheral blood. The source of these receptors is a woman aged 45-59 years who had recovered from COVID-19.

The chain carries TRBV5-6 and TRBJ1-1, with 9 nucleotides matching TRBD1. The CDR3 has 16 amino acids. V lost 2 bases and J lost 5; bases outside the gene matches: 10. Germline assignment: CDR1 SGHDT and CDR2 YYEEEE. CDR3 nucleotides: TGTGCCAGCAGCTTTGGGACAGGGTACGTTTCAACTGAAGCTTTCTTT. Translating it yields CASSFGTGYVSTEAFF. The complete variable domain, with remaining parts taken from reference TRBV5-6 and TRBJ1-1, reads DAGVTQSPTHLIKTRGQQVTLRCSPKSGHDTVSWYQQALGQGPQFIFQYYEEEERQRGNFPDRFSGHQFPNYSSELNVNALLLGDSALYLCASSFGTGYVSTEAFFGQGTRLTVV.

The rearrangement links TRBV6-2 or TRBV6-3 to TRBJ1-2, with D possibly TRBD1 on 6 matching bases. Looked up from germline, CDR1 is MNHEY and CDR2 is SVGEGT. V shed 6 bases and J shed 4 bases, with 12 bases lying between them. The CDR3 spans 13 residues. The CDR3 protein is CASSHRERYGYTF. CDR3 nucleotide sequence: TGTGCCAGCAGCCACAGGGAGCGCTATGGCTACACCTTC.

The rearrangement links TRBV19 to TRBJ2-7; possible D gene TRBD1, 6 bases. The germline gives CDR1 LNHDA, CDR2 SQIVND (reference sequence). The CDR3 runs 14 residues. V was pared by 1 base and J by 3 bases, with 10 bases between. The CDR3 loop reads CASSIAWTDYEQYF. The CDR3 DNA follows: TGTGCCAGTAGTATAGCCTGGACAGACTACGAGCAGTACTTC.

Only one count was recorded for this clone. The CDR3 sequence: CASSQLKNTGIAGVFYEQYF. In DNA, the CDR3 is TGCGCCAGCAGTCAACTAAAAAACACAGGAATAGCGGGAGTATTCTACGAGCAGTACTTC. This rearrangement joins TRBV23-1 to TRBJ2-7; 9 bases align to TRBD2. TRBV23-1 carries the ORF label, with uncertain function. This CDR3 is 20 amino acids long. V lost 2 bases, J lost 3 bases, and 20 bases stayed unmatched.

Comment on this clone: Other DNA sequences within the sample encode an identical CDR3. This chain connects TRBV5-6 to TRBJ1-1; maybe TRBD1 (5 bases). Trimming shortened V by 4 bases and J by 0 bases, and 13 bases separated the two germline ends. The germline gives CDR1 SGHDT, CDR2 YYEEEE. The length of the CDR3 is 15 residues. For the CDR3, the DNA is TGTGCCAGCAGCCCCGCTGGGGGGATGAACACTGAAGCTTTCTTT. Protein: CASSPAGGMNTEAFF.

V gene TRBV7-9 combines with J gene TRBJ1-1; the D is unclear. CDR1 and CDR2 (germline): SEHNR, FQNEAQ (reference sequence). CDR3 length: 13 residues. With 3 bases removed from V and 2 bases from J, the gap between germline ends came to 7 bases. DNA for the CDR3: TGTGCCAGCAGCTTGCAGGAAAACACTGAAGCTTTCTTT. This sequence encodes CASSLQENTEAFF.

Here the CDR3 DNA reads TGCAGTGCTAGAACCAGGCCTGAAGCTTTCTTT. It translates to CSARTRPEAFF. The rearrangement uses TRBV20-1 and TRBJ1-1; D not certain. The CDR3 extends over 11 amino acids. The V gene lost 2 bases and the J gene lost 6 bases, with 7 bases spanning the gap. From germline, CDR1 is DFQATT and CDR2 SNEGSKA (reference sequence).

This clone was counted between two and nine times. The chain joins TRBV27 to TRBJ1-1, with D maybe TRBD1 (5 bases). The germline V and J ends were trimmed by 0 bases and 0 bases, with 5 bases remaining between them. The CDR3 sequence is 14 residues long. Germline V CDR1 and CDR2: MNHEY, SMNVEV (reference sequence). The CDR3 DNA is TGTGCCAGCAGTTTATCGGGGCTGAACACTGAAGCTTTCTTT. It encodes CASSLSGLNTEAFF.

This sequence joins TRBV28 and TRBJ2-3, with TRBD1 identical over 8 bases. V was pared by 3 bases and J by 3 bases, with 5 bases of the junction left unmatched. The germline CDR1 and CDR2 sequences are MDHEN and SYDVKM. The CDR3 length is 15 residues. The CDR3 DNA reads TGTGCCAGCAGTTTCCAGGACAGGGTGACAGATACGCAGTATTTT. As protein: CASSFQDRVTDTQYF.

This clone is a singleton in its sample. Here the CDR3 reads CASSWDSRGYEQYF. For the CDR3, the DNA is TGTGCCAGCAGTTGGGACTCGCGGGGGTACGAGCAGTACTTC. This sequence joins TRBV6-5 and TRBJ2-7; 7 positions agree with TRBD2. Germline loops: CDR1 MNHEY, CDR2 SVGAGI. The CDR3 contains 14 residues. The J segment lost 4 bases and the V segment lost 4 bases, leaving 7 bases of the junction unmatched.

The rearrangement joins TRBV6-5 to TRBJ1-4; D ambiguous. Looked up from germline, CDR1 is MNHEY and CDR2 is SVGAGI. With 5 bases removed from V and 5 bases from J, the gap between germline ends came to 12 bases. The CDR3 consists of 14 residues. Written as DNA, the CDR3 is TGTGCCAGCAGTATTTCCGGGATGAATGAAAAACTGTTTTTT. Protein sequence: CASSISGMNEKLFF.

The chain combines TRBV27 with TRBJ2-7; 7 bases align to TRBD2. CDR3 length: 15 amino acids. The V and J ends lost 6 bases and 2 bases, in that order; junction bases with no gene match: 10. Looked up from germline, CDR1 is MNHEY and CDR2 is SMNVEV (reference sequence). CDR3 residues: CASRPDRDYTYEQYF. The CDR3 nucleotides read TGTGCCAGCAGACCTGACCGGGACTACACCTACGAGCAGTACTTC.

This chain uses TRBV10-3 with TRBJ2-7, with TRBD1 as a possible D gene (6 bases). Trimming left V 0 bases short and J 5 bases short, with 14 bases between. CDR3 length: 15 amino acids. CDR1 and CDR2 (germline): ENHRY, SYGVKD. CDR3 nucleotide sequence: TGTGCCATCAGTGAGTCCACAGGGAAACTCCACGAGCAGTACTTC. This gives the protein CAISESTGKLHEQYF.

This chain uses TRBV6-2 or TRBV6-3 with TRBJ2-7, with D unresolved. The germline gives CDR1 MNHEY, CDR2 SVGEGT. V was shortened by 9 bases and J by 5 bases, with 17 bases between the two germline ends. This CDR3 has 13 amino acids. The CDR3 DNA reads as TGTGCCAGTCGCCCTGCCCCCCAGGACGAGCAGTACTTC. Amino acids: CASRPAPQDEQYF.